This T cell receptor (beta chain) was retrieved from a study of shared clonotypes between healthy human individuals. Study-wide points: Estimated richness was generally greater in naive than memory subsets.

Trimming took 1 base from V and 5 from J; bases not matched to a gene: 5. Germline-derived CDR1 and CDR2 are SEHNR and FQNEAQ (reference sequence). This CDR3 is 15 amino acids long. Method: immunoSEQ multiplex PCR; TCRdb's copy keeps in-frame clones and lacks some. The data contain roughly 2,500,000 clones, over 85% of them seen just once; the ten biggest clones take up approximately 0.35%. Of note for this clone: Its specificity is not known.

Sequencing was carried out using naive CD4+ T cells from PBMCs. Subset reported: CD45RA+ positively selected. The V gene is TRBV7-9, the J gene TRBJ2-7; 10 bases are a match to TRBD1. The source of this sequence is a man in his late teens or twenties in good health. Some clones in this sample may be carry-over from other donors' samples. As DNA, the CDR3 is TGTGCCAGCAGCTTAGGCCGGGACAGGGGCCACGAGCAGTACTTC. Translation gives CASSLGRDRGHEQYF.